The clone carrying this T cell receptor (beta chain) was seen just once. The antigen is undetermined. Its ends do not fully match the called genes, so a read error is possible. Time point given: week 11, during vaccination. Every vaccination contained 300 ug of the mutant IDH1 20-mer peptide and was paired with topical imiquimod. Assay used: immunoSEQ multiplex PCR; TCRdb lists only in-frame clones, some missing. The table shows 20,000 to 25,000 clones, with roughly 89% occurring only once. The data stem from a study of a mutant IDH1 vaccine in newly diagnosed glioma. This CDR3 is 13 amino acids long. CDR1 and CDR2 from the germline V gene are SGHTA and FQGNSA.

The sample in question was PBMCs, obtained from a glioma patient whose treatment included an IDH1 peptide vaccine. The genes are TRBV7-2 and TRBJ2-7, with D perhaps TRBD1 (6 bases). The clonotype was recovered from a woman between 40 and 50 years old with glioma. The CDR3 nucleotides are TGTGCCAGCAGCTCCACTCCTACAGGGAACGCAAACTTC. Amino acid sequence: CASSSTPTGNANF.